The present entry profiles one T cell receptor (beta chain) with its context. This clonotype was seen a few times. Its antigen specificity is not known. No quality values exist for individual bases; no much larger clone is one base distant. This sample was taken from a study of blood T cells in healthy people across ages (dated by TCRdb to the mid-2010s). About the full investigation: In model experiments, roughly one uniquely barcoded TCR beta cDNA molecule per two T cells was captured by template switching. The donors were divided into four age groups: young (average about 16 years), middle-aged (around 41), aged (about 56) and long-lived (about 84). The study measured age-related changes in TCR beta repertoire diversity using deep sequencing normalized with unique cDNA molecular identifiers. The study analyzed two additional independent replicas of 1 million unique cDNA reads from the same blood draw for two donors, one aged 18 to 30 and one aged 80 or older. To avoid experimental bias, donors of different ages were spread randomly across the sequencing lanes. What the authors observed across the whole study: Since profiling was done on bulk unsorted PBMCs, naive and antigen-experienced compartments could not be conclusively compared. There was a strong correlation between observed TCR beta diversity and the percentage of naive T cells measured by flow cytometry. Because the CMV infection status of the donors was unknown, age-related changes in expanded clonotypes may potentially have been confounded. Estimates of total diversity based on one million sequenced T cells were considered lower bounds and underestimates. Compared with the aged group, the long-lived group had more naive CD4+ T cells, fewer expanded clones and increased TCR diversity, a pattern suggesting age selection. As age increased, observed TCR beta diversity per million T cells dropped in a roughly linear way, and a significant reduction was already evident by age approximately 40.

The germline V end is reduced by 2 bases and the J end by 2 bases; junction bases left unmatched: 8. For CDR1 and CDR2, the germline V gene (reference sequence) lists MNHNY and SVGAGI. From the cysteine up to the phenylalanine, the CDR3 has a length of 17 residues. The DNA shown is the 51-base CDR3, in frame from base 1. Systemically healthy Caucasian individuals from Russia, some 40 in total and aged about 6 to 90 years, were included as donors. Each donor gave 9.5 to 10 milliliters of peripheral blood, drawn into EDTA-treated Vacutainer tubes. Ficoll-Paque density-gradient centrifugation was used to isolate PBMCs, with at least 6 million per sample. Total RNA, at least 5.5 micrograms per sample, was extracted from PBMCs with Trizol reagent. The percentages of naive CD45RAhigh/CD27high T cells were determined by flow cytometry on a PBMC aliquot from every donor. Library construction relied on 5' RACE. Sequenced using an Illumina HiSeq 2500. The second PCR ran for about 6 to 11 cycles and used a J-beta primer mix along with a sample-barcoded 5' primer. Each TCR beta cDNA molecule received a unique molecular identifier from a template-switch 5' adaptor carrying 12 random nucleotides. Each sample yielded at least 2.5 million CDR3-containing paired-end reads. First-strand cDNA synthesis was performed from all RNA using the Mint cDNA synthesis kit, with priming by a TRBC-specific oligonucleotide. After uracil-DNA glycosylase treatment, a first 18-cycle PCR used universal primers M1SS and BC2_uni_R on all cDNA. The paper's processing steps were these. For normalization, 1 million high-quality reads were randomly selected from each sample, with every read carrying a distinct molecular identifier. Instead of being binned into consensus sequences, reads that shared molecular identifiers were thrown out. MiTCR, set to a Q25 quality threshold and the strictest error-elimination algorithm, was used for CDR3 identification, clonotype clustering and error correction. Lower-bound total TCR beta diversity was estimated with a nonparametric unseen species model using Euler transformation. TCRdb's own reprocessing of the public reads used fastp at Q25 and MiXCR and kept productive beta chains. Each record represents a unique CDR3 protein, reported with the most common genes and DNA among its rows. The authors' filters were not applied to this entry. In all, the sample holds fewer than 800,000 distinct CDR3 sequences, and over 20% of those were seen once. Roughly 3.4% of the sample goes to the ten largest clones.

This TCR came from a man in his 70s in good health. The chain is made from TRBV6-6 and TRBJ2-1, and 8 junctional nucleotides match TRBD2. Sequenced material: blood. In nucleotide form, the sequence is TGTGCCAGCAGTTACGGTTATAGCGGGAACACCTACAATGAGCAGTTCTTC. Its product reads: CASSYGYSGNTYNEQFF.